This TCR beta chain appears in the sequencing data of a study of T-cell reconstitution after alpha-beta-depleted transplantation in children (dated by TCRdb to the mid-2010s). Context from the whole study: Using TCR repertoire profiling, the study followed T-cell immune reconstitution in a quantitative way in children after TCRalphabeta/CD19-depleted allogeneic hematopoietic cell transplantation.

Libraries were constructed by PCR. Sequencing was performed on an Illumina HiSeq 2500. TCR library preparation used molecular barcoding, with unique molecular identifiers applied to normalize quantification of the TCRbeta repertoire. Starting from the raw public reads, TCRdb applied fastp trimming at Q25, assembled clones with MiXCR and retained in-frame beta chains. Under each unique CDR3 protein, matching rows form one entry showing the most common genes and DNA. Here the sample has about 690,000 distinct CDR3 sequences; approximately 15% occur a single time. Together, the top ten hold around 0.96% of the sample. The germline V gene encodes CDR1 DFQATT and CDR2 SNEGSKA (reference sequence). Including cysteine and phenylalanine, the CDR3 has 17 amino acids. Just CDR3 DNA is preserved here, 51 bases in frame from base 1. V lost 1 base and J lost 0 bases; the stretch between them is 13 bases long. On this clonotype itself: Its antigen has not been determined. Per-base qualities were not stored, and no clone one base away is much larger.

This receptor was taken from a human donor who donated a stem cell graft to a child with acute myeloid leukemia. The chain links TRBV20-1 with TRBJ1-6, with the D gene not clear enough to name. The starting material was PBMCs from the stem cell graft donor, obtained from the stem cell graft. This receptor carries the CDR3 CSARGSRRRSYNSPLHF. At the DNA level, the sequence is TGCAGTGCTAGAGGCTCACGACGCCGCTCCTATAATTCACCCCTCCACTTT.